The 31 T cell receptor beta chains listed next were all sequenced from one sample in a study of blood T cells in healthy people across ages (dated by TCRdb to between 2014 and 2017). The library was prepared using 5' RACE. Sequencing was performed on an Illumina HiSeq 2500. A second about 7 to 12 cycle PCR used a sample-barcoded 5' primer and a J-beta primer mix. TCRdb's own reprocessing of the public reads used fastp at Q25 and MiXCR and kept productive beta chains. When rows share a CDR3 protein, they turn into one entry using the most common DNA and genes. The sample table holds around 800,000 distinct CDR3 sequences, of which around 45% were seen once. The top ten constitute roughly 18% of the sample. Input material: blood. These receptors were obtained from a man aged 60 to 69 in good health.

This clonotype was detected once. The genes are TRBV3-1 and TRBJ1-2; D is unclear. The CDR3 length is 15 residues. From germline, CDR1 is LGHDT and CDR2 YNNKEL (reference sequence). V was shortened by 0 bases and J by 0 bases, with 8 bases between the two germline ends. CDR3 residues: CASSQEADANYGYTF. DNA of the CDR3: TGTGCCAGCAGCCAAGAGGCGGATGCTAACTATGGCTACACCTTC.

The gene calls are TRBV25-1 and TRBJ1-4, with 8 bases matching TRBD1. V dropped 3 bases and J dropped 7; count of bases not matched to a gene: 10. Germline CDR1 is MGHDK and CDR2 is SYGVNS. The CDR3 has 16 residues. CDR3 in DNA: TGTGCCAGCAGTGAGTCGACAGGGGTTGAGAGTGAAAAACTGTTTTTT. Translating it yields CASSESTGVESEKLFF.

The chain uses TRBV20-1 and TRBJ1-1; D remains ambiguous. The CDR3 totals 13 residues. From germline, CDR1 is DFQATT and CDR2 SNEGSKA (reference sequence). CDR3 nucleotides: TGCAGCTCACGTGGACGAACGAACACTGAAGCTTTCTTT. Protein product: CSSRGRTNTEAFF.

J is TRBJ1-1 and V is TRBV6-1; no definite D call. Trimming left V 10 bases short and J 6 bases short, with 15 bases between. This CDR3 spans 12 amino acids. CDR1 and CDR2 (germline): MNHNS, SASEGT. The CDR3 DNA reads as TGTGCCACAGTGAACCGCCAAGCTGAAGCTTTCTTT. Translation: CATVNRQAEAFF.

The chain uses TRBV6-6 and TRBJ2-4, with 7 bases matching TRBD1. V trimming: 6 bases; J trimming: 6 bases; junction bases outside the gene matches: 14. Germline loops: CDR1 MNHNY, CDR2 SVGAGI (reference sequence). This CDR3 spans 16 amino acids. CDR3 residues: CASSRGTAQTGNIQYF. CDR3 sequence (DNA): TGTGCCAGCAGCCGAGGGACAGCCCAAACGGGAAACATTCAGTACTTC.

A word on this clonotype: With a much larger clone just one base away, this may be a read error. This rearrangement joins TRBV4-2 to TRBJ2-3; a possible D gene is TRBD2 (7 bases). The CDR3 is made up of 15 amino acids. Trimming shortened V by 0 bases and J by 10 bases, and 17 bases separated the two germline ends. The germline CDR1 and CDR2 sequences are LGHNA and YNFKEQ. CDR3: CASSQDSRGGRSQYF. The CDR3 DNA reads TGTGCCAGCAGCCAAGATTCGAGGGGGGGGCGATCGCAGTATTTT.

The chain employs TRBV3-1 and TRBJ1-2; no firm D call. Trimming stripped 2 bases from V and 1 base from J, with 8 bases between. The germline gives CDR1 LGHDT, CDR2 YNNKEL (reference sequence). The CDR3 sequence is 14 residues long. Here the CDR3 DNA reads TGTGCCAGCAGCCAATCTGGGGTTAACTATGGCTACACCTTC. It codes for CASSQSGVNYGYTF.

The gene calls are TRBV6-5 and TRBJ2-1; 7 bases agree with TRBD1. The CDR3 runs to 15 residues. Trimming at V came to 7 bases and at J to 0 bases, leaving 6 bases not matched to a gene. In germline, CDR1 is MNHEY, CDR2 SVGAGI. CDR3 loop: CASIPQGSSYNEQFF. CDR3 in DNA: TGTGCCAGCATCCCACAGGGGAGCTCCTACAATGAGCAGTTCTTC.

J is TRBJ2-5 and V is TRBV4-3; 9 bases line up with TRBD1. CDR3 length: 17 residues. The germline V gene has CDR1 LGHNA and CDR2 YSLEER. Trimming at V came to 1 base and at J to 1 base, leaving 7 bases not matched to a gene. Written as DNA, the CDR3 is TGCGCCAGCAGCCAAGTATTAGGACAGGGGACCCAAGAGACCCAGTACTTC. Its translation is CASSQVLGQGTQETQYF.

Notes on this clonotype: The CDR3 ends on some other residue instead of the conserved phenylalanine or tryptophan, so this is likely a read error. This chain connects TRBV6-5 to TRBJ2-7, with TRBD1 identical over 10 bases. Germline values: CDR1 MNHEY, CDR2 SVGAGI. Unmatched junction bases numbered 4, after V lost 7 bases and J lost 1 base. The CDR3 runs to 14 residues. Written as DNA, the CDR3 is TGTGCCAGCACCACGGGACAGGGGTCCTACGAGCAGTACTTA. Protein product: CASTTGQGSYEQYL.

This clonotype was detected a few times. The chain links TRBV10-1 to TRBJ1-2; D is undetermined. The germline V and J ends were trimmed by 4 bases and 5 bases, with 11 bases remaining between them. The V gene's germline CDR1 is WNHNN and CDR2 SYGVQD (reference sequence). The CDR3 spans 13 residues. CDR3 sequence reads: CASSARLEYGYTF. CDR3 nucleotides: TGCGCCAGCAGTGCCCGGCTCGAGTATGGCTACACCTTC.

This clonotype was counted between two and nine times. The chain uses TRBV5-1 and TRBJ2-7; TRBD1 or TRBD2 may be the D gene (5 bases each). The ends were cut back, 1 base at V and 3 bases at J, with 8 bases in the middle. The germline V gene has CDR1 SGHRS and CDR2 YFSETQ. The CDR3 is 13 amino acids. This chain's CDR3 is CASSLLGVYEQYF. For the CDR3, the DNA is TGCGCCAGCAGCTTGTTGGGGGTCTACGAGCAGTACTTC.

The table lists this clonotype with a few counts. The chain joins TRBV12-3 or TRBV12-4 to TRBJ2-5, with D perhaps TRBD1 (5 bases). The germline V and J ends were trimmed by 7 bases and 5 bases, with 20 bases remaining between them. CDR3 length equals 15 residues. CDR3 in amino acids: CASTIQGGSKETQYF. DNA of the CDR3: TGTGCCAGCACCATCCAGGGCGGATCCAAGGAGACCCAGTACTTC.

This clonotype came up many times. A much larger clone lies one base from this, so it may be a read error. The chain employs TRBV7-2 and TRBJ2-1; D possibly corresponds to TRBD2 (6 bases). The J call may be wrong; the DNA end is better matched by TRBJ2-7. This CDR3 comprises 15 residues. Germline V lookup: CDR1 SGHTA, CDR2 FQGNSA. CDR3 loop: CASSKAAGPYNEQYF. The CDR3 bases are TGTGCCAGCAGCAAAGCGGCGGGGCCATACAATGAGCAGTACTTC.

Only a few counts were recorded for this clonotype. The chain employs TRBV7-2 and TRBJ2-6; 8 bases are a match to TRBD1. In germline, CDR1 is SGHTA, CDR2 FQGNSA. The CDR3 totals 19 residues. The trim removed 4 bases at V and 1 base at J, leaving 12 bases unmatched. CDR3 loop: CASSSQGAHRRSGANVLTF. The CDR3 DNA sequence: TGTGCCAGCAGCTCGCAGGGGGCGCATCGTAGATCTGGGGCCAACGTCCTGACTTTC.

Only a few counts were recorded for this clonotype. The chain joins TRBV3-1 to TRBJ2-5; 7 nucleotides align to TRBD2. The DNA end is a closer match to TRBJ2-7, so the J assignment may be wrong. The CDR3 runs to 15 residues. Germline V gene data show CDR1 as LGHDT and CDR2 as YNNKEL (reference sequence). The CDR3 loop is CASSLSSGLTYEQYF. CDR3 DNA sequence: TGTGCCAGCAGCCTTAGTAGCGGGCTAACTTACGAGCAGTACTTC.

V and J are TRBV6-2 or TRBV6-3 and TRBJ2-1, with D possibly TRBD1 on 6 matching bases. Looked up from germline, CDR1 is MNHEY and CDR2 is SVGEGT. The length of the CDR3 is 13 residues. V was pared by 5 bases and J by 8 bases, with 13 bases between. The CDR3 protein is CASSDRGFDEQFF. The CDR3 coding sequence is TGTGCCAGCAGTGATAGGGGGTTTGATGAGCAGTTCTTC.

The chain carries TRBV12-5 and TRBJ1-2; the D is unclear. This CDR3 contains 11 residues. Germline V lookup: CDR1 LGHNT, CDR2 FRNRAP. Trimming removed 6 bases from V and 11 bases from J, with 13 bases in between. The CDR3: CASGREGHYTF. DNA for the CDR3: TGTGCTAGTGGCAGAGAGGGTCATTACACCTTC.

The rearrangement uses TRBV20-1 and TRBJ2-5; D is ambiguous. V lost 3 bases, J lost 3 bases, and 8 bases lay in between. The CDR3 sequence is 12 residues long. From germline, CDR1 is DFQATT and CDR2 SNEGSKA (reference sequence). CDR3 region: CSASRAEETQYF. CDR3 nucleotide sequence: TGCAGTGCTAGCCGGGCCGAAGAGACCCAGTACTTC.

The rearrangement joins TRBV21-1 to TRBJ1-4. TRBV21-1 is shown as a pseudogene. The CDR3 totals 12 residues. CDR3 DNA sequence: TGTGCCGGCGGGACACCTAATGAAAAACTGTTTTTT. Protein sequence: CAGGTPNEKLFF.

This clonotype was seen a handful of times. The chain combines TRBV19 with TRBJ2-1; perhaps TRBD2 as D (6 bases). The germline gives CDR1 LNHDA, CDR2 SQIVND (reference sequence). Trimming left V 7 bases short and J 5 bases short, with 15 bases between. The CDR3 spans 14 residues. In DNA form, the CDR3 reads TGTGCCAGTAAAGGGGAGGTCTCTAACAATGAGCAGTTCTTC. Translated: CASKGEVSNNEQFF.

The chain couples TRBV7-9 to TRBJ2-1; TRBD2 matches 8 bases. Germline CDR1 is SEHNR and CDR2 is FQNEAQ (reference sequence). The trim removed 4 bases at V and 6 bases at J, leaving 2 bases unmatched. The CDR3 totals 13 residues. Here the CDR3 reads CASSWTSFNEQFF. The CDR3 nucleotides are TGTGCCAGCAGCTGGACTAGCTTCAATGAGCAGTTCTTC.

This clonotype has only a few counts. This sequence joins TRBV12-3 or TRBV12-4 and TRBJ2-1, with TRBD2 identical over 7 bases. The CDR3 is made up of 16 amino acids. J was trimmed by 0 bases and V by 5 bases; bases with no gene match: 7. CDR3 coding DNA: TGTGCCAGCAGTCCCCGGGGAGGGACCTCCTACAATGAGCAGTTCTTC. This gives the protein CASSPRGGTSYNEQFF.

This clonotype was found a few times. V and J are TRBV6-5 and TRBJ2-1; 12 nucleotides match TRBD2. Germline lookup yields CDR1 MNHEY and CDR2 SVGAGI. The CDR3 spans 19 residues. The trim removed 4 bases at V and 8 bases at J, leaving 18 bases unmatched. In DNA, the CDR3 is TGTGCCAGCAGTTCCCCCCCGACTAGCGGGGGACTAAACGGGGATGAGCAGTTCTTC. Residues: CASSSPPTSGGLNGDEQFF.

This clonotype was recorded only once. This chain uses TRBV7-9 with TRBJ2-3; 7 positions match TRBD2. The germline CDR1 and CDR2 sequences are SEHNR and FQNEAQ (reference sequence). The CDR3 is made up of 16 amino acids. V was pared by 3 bases and J by 0 bases, with 6 bases of the junction left unmatched. CDR3: CASSFGGLDSTDTQYF. In nucleotides, the CDR3 is TGTGCCAGCAGCTTTGGTGGACTAGATAGCACAGATACGCAGTATTTT.

The CDR3 DNA reads as TGTGCCAGCAGTTACAGTCCCTCCTCCTCCGATACGCAGTATTTT. This translates into CASSYSPSSSDTQYF. The V gene is TRBV6-5, the J gene TRBJ2-3; no clear D gene. This CDR3 has 15 amino acids. CDR1 MNHEY and CDR2 SVGAGI come from the germline V gene. Trimming took 2 bases from V and 6 from J, leaving 15 bases between them.

The chain is built from TRBV12-3 or TRBV12-4 and TRBJ2-1, with TRBD1 identical over 7 bases. Trimming cost V 3 bases and J 6 bases; bases outside gene matches: 2. The CDR3 loop spans 13 amino acids. DNA for the CDR3: TGTGCCAGCAGTTTTAACAGGGGCAATGAGCAGTTCTTC. Translation: CASSFNRGNEQFF.

This clonotype was counted a few times. The chain carries TRBV18 and TRBJ2-7; D not resolved. This CDR3 is 13 amino acids long. V was cut by 3 bases and J by 3 bases, with 9 bases left in between. Germline CDR1 and CDR2: KGHSH and LQKENI. CDR3 in amino acids: CASSPPWGYEQYF. The CDR3 nucleotides are TGTGCCAGCTCACCCCCATGGGGCTACGAGCAGTACTTC.

This chain uses TRBV20-1 with TRBJ2-3; 13 bases align to TRBD2. Germline V lookup: CDR1 DFQATT, CDR2 SNEGSKA (reference sequence). J lost 2 bases, V lost 5 bases, and 1 base had no gene match. This CDR3 is 14 amino acids long. DNA of the CDR3: TGCAGTGCTGGACTAGCGGGGGTCACAGATACGCAGTATTTT. Protein sequence: CSAGLAGVTDTQYF.

The CDR3 nucleotides read TGTGCCAGCAGCCCAGCCCTACACTATGGCTACACCTTC. It is translated as CASSPALHYGYTF. V usage is TRBV14 and J usage is TRBJ1-2, with D unclear. The CDR3 spans 13 residues. Germline CDR1 reads SGHDN; CDR2 reads FVKESK. V shed 4 bases and J shed 3 bases, with 9 bases lying between them.

The rearrangement joins TRBV6-6 to TRBJ1-1; tentatively, D is TRBD1 (6 bases). The CDR3 has 13 residues. Germline V lookup: CDR1 MNHNY, CDR2 SVGAGI (reference sequence). Between the trimmed V and J ends, which lost 8 bases and 1 base, there was a span of 11 bases. CDR3 nucleotide sequence: TGTGCCAGCGGAATACAGGGGAACACTGAAGCTTTCTTT. Encoded protein: CASGIQGNTEAFF.